This T cell receptor (beta chain) was profiled in a study of CD8+CD57+ T cells in acquired aplastic anemia. Trimming took 0 bases from V and 3 from J, leaving 12 bases between them. Germline CDR1 and CDR2: DFQATT and SNEGSKA (reference sequence). The CDR3 consists of 14 residues. This clonotype showed up many times. Profiles of TCR beta VDJ and CDR3 were generated from a genomic DNA template. TCRdb reprocessed the reads via MiXCR and lists one record per CDR3 protein. The repertoire holds under 250,000 distinct CDR3 sequences, with about 44% as singletons. Patients included in sequencing had previously demonstrated CD8+CD57+ cell expansion by flow cytometry.

The specimen sequenced was sorted CD4+, CD8+, or CD8+CD57+ T cells (not recorded which) from PBMCs. The sequence was obtained from a human donor with aplastic anemia. This chain uses TRBV20-1 with TRBJ2-7; D gene uncertain. CDR3 protein: CSARDPSYDYEQYF. The CDR3 DNA reads as TGCAGTGCTAGAGATCCCTCTTATGACTACGAGCAGTACTTC.